The T cell receptor beta chain under discussion was sequenced for a study of breast tumors, draining lymph nodes, adjacent tissues. Points from the study as a whole: Tumor repertoires ranked between lymph nodes and nontumor tissue in diversity, with V and J gene preferences. Luminal-like breast cancer showed significantly higher tumor–nontumor repertoire similarity than basal-like. Findings are consistent with lymph node origin and intratumoral expansion of most tumor T cells.

The CDR3 spans 16 residues. The germline V and J ends were trimmed by 6 bases and 1 base, with 16 bases remaining between them. Germline V lookup: CDR1 SNHLY, CDR2 FYNNEI. MiXCR, run by TCRdb on the multiplex PCR reads, gives a single entry per CDR3 protein. This sample has more than 200,000 distinct CDR3 sequences, with about 30% found just once. As regards this clonotype: The antigen is not known.

The lymph nodes were axillary draining lymph nodes from breast cancer patients. This sequence was found in a female donor with breast cancer. Some clones in this sample may be carry-over from other donors' samples. This chain joins TRBV2 and TRBJ1-5, with no clear D. Sequencing input: axillary lymph node tissue. In DNA, the CDR3 is TGTGCCAGCAGAACCCGGGAGGAAGGGAGCAATCAGCCCCAGCATTTT. This encodes CASRTREEGSNQPQHF.